This TCR beta chain was captured by sequencing in a study of CD4+ T cells in melanoma. Profiled with immunoSEQ multiplex PCR; TCRdb holds only in-frame clones, not every one. The sample has around 130,000 clones, approximately 91% seen once. After removal of 1 base from V and 2 bases from J, the junction contained 4 bases not matched to a gene. The CDR3 is 15 amino acids. From germline, CDR1 is MGHRA and CDR2 YSYEKL. The receptor's source is a human donor with melanoma. The genes are TRBV4-1 and TRBJ2-7; 8 bases agree with TRBD2. The CDR3 is CASSQGPGGAYEQYF. DNA for the CDR3: TGCGCCAGCAGCCAAGGCCCCGGGGGGGCCTACGAGCAGTACTTC.